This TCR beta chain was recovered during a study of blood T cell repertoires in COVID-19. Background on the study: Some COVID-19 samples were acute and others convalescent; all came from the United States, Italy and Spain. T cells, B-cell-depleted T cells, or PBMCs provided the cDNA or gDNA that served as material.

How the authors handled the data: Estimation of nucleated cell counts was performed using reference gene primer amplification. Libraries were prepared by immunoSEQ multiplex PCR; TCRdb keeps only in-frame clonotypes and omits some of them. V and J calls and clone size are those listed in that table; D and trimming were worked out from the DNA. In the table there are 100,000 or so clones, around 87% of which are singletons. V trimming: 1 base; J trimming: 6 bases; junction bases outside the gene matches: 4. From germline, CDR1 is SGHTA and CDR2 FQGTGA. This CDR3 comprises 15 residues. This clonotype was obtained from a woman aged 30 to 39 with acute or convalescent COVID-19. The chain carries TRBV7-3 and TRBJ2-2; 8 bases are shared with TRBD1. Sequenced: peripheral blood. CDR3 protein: CASSLNRGFAGELFF. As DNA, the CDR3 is TGTGCCAGCAGCTTAAACAGGGGGTTTGCCGGGGAGCTGTTTTTT.